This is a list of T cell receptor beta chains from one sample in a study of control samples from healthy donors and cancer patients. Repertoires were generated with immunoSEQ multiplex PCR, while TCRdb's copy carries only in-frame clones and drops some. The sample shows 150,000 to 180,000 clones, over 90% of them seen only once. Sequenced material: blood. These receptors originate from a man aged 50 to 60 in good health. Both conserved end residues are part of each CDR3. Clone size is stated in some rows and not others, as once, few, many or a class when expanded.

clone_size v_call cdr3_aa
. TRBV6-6 CASSSAGLGELFF
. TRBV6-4 CASSDRDHTDTQYF
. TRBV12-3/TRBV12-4 CASSLGQYEQYF
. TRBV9 CASSVGPTGETQYF
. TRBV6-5 CASSSMGREQYF
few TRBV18 CASSLGPSSGSFPGNTIYF
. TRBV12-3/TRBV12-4 CASSFSGAPEAFF
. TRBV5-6 CASSQGQLTNTGELFF
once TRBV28 CASSIPGTGTRQPQHF
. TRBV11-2 CASSLARSPTGIYEQYF
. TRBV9 CASSVVGLAAFSAGELFF
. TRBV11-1 CASSIRTGGGYGYTF
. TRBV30 CAWSRPTGGSNTIYF
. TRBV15 CATSRDTTRGNTEAFF
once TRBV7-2 CASSLDRGWYGSNQPQHF
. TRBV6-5 CASSLRGATNEKLFF
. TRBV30 CAWSPPGQGQNSPLHF
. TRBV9 CASSPSPKGTGEKLFF
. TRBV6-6 CASSYGQDPIYGYTF
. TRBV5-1 CASSLGTQGLGEQYF
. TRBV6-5 CASSLREDYGYTF
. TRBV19 CASSAGLGGTEAFF
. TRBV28 CASSSRQVGSNQPQHF
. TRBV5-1 CASSLVGLAYNNEQFF
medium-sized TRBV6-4 CASSEGSNQPQHF
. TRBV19 CASSKDRGRSTETQYF
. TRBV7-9 CASSPSWGTGNTIYF
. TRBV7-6 CASSLGTDQSFRETQYF
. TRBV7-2 CASSPRVRVVDNQPQHF
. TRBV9 CASSVRPGTGVDEQYF
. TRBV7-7 CASSSGLAGPYNEQFF
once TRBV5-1 CASSSGTGESLIRGKLFF
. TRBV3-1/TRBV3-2 CASSQVLPGSSYGYTF
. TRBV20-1 CSAKDVATQYF
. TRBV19 CASSRGGGRTYEQYF
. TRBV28 CASSPRVQGAYEQYF
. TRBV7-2 CASGGTGTTQYAQFF
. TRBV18 CASSPRTVYEQYF
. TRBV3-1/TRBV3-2 CASSRAAREQYF
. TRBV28 CASSALFGGRNNEQFF
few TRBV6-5 CASRDTGTGTQPQHF
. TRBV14 CASSELTGGAYEQYF
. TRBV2 CASSSSYEQYF
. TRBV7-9 CASSPDRARDGYTF
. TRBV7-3 CASSLTGMTEAFF
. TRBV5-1 CASSFDRDGGYTF
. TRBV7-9 CASSLGTFYEQYF
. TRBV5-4 CASSLDARPTGNSPLHF
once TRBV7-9 CASSLALGNQETQYF
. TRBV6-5 CASKERGRWETQYF
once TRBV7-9 CASGLAGGTGELFF
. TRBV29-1 CSVASGRFNNEQFF
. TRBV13 CASSLGPKTQHF
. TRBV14 CASSQSLGTVGNTIYF
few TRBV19 CASNPGGAGGYTF